This T cell receptor (beta chain) was sequenced for a study of blood T cell repertoires in COVID-19. The authors' processing: Estimated nucleated cell counts came from reference gene primer amplification. Data came from immunoSEQ multiplex PCR; TCRdb stores just in-frame clones and leaves some out. The DNA gave D and trimming, while V, J and clone size come from that table. The repertoire has over 150,000 clones, more than 70% of them found once; the top ten carry 15% to 20%. There are 13 residues in the CDR3. Per germline, CDR1 SGHAT and CDR2 FQNNGV. Trimming shortened V by 5 bases and J by 0 bases, and 7 bases separated the two germline ends. Comments on this clone: Other nucleotide sequences in the sample specify the same CDR3.

The clonotype originates from a man aged 50 or older with COVID-19, enrolled during active disease. V and J are TRBV11-2 and TRBJ1-1; D ambiguous. Sequencing was performed on peripheral blood. The CDR3 DNA is TGTGCCAGCAGCCTCAGGCTGAACACTGAAGCTTTCTTT. Its translation: CASSLRLNTEAFF.